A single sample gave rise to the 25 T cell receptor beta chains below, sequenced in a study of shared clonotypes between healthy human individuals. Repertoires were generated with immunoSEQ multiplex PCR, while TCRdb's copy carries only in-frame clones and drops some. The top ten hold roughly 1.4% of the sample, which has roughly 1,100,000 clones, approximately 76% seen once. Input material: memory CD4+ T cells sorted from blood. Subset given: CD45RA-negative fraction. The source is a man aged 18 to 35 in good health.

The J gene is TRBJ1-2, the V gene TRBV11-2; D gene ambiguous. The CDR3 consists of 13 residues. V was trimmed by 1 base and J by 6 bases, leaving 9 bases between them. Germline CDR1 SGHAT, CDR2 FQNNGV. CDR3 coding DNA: TGTGCCAGCAGCTTAGGTACTTTGGATGGCTACACCTTC. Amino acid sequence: CASSLGTLDGYTF.

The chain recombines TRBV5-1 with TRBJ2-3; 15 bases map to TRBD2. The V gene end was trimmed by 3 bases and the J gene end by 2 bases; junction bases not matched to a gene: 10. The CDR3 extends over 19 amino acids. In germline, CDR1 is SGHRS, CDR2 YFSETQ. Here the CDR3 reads CASSSLPGTSGGHTDTQYF. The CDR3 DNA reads TGCGCCAGCAGCTCCCTCCCCGGGACTAGCGGGGGGCACACAGATACGCAGTATTTT.

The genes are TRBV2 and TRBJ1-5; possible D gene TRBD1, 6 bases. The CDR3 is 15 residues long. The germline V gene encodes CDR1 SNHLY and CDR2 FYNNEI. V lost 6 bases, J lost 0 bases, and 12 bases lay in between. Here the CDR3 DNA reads TGTGCCAGCAGGGAGGGGACAAATAGCAATCAGCCCCAGCATTTT. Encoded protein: CASREGTNSNQPQHF.

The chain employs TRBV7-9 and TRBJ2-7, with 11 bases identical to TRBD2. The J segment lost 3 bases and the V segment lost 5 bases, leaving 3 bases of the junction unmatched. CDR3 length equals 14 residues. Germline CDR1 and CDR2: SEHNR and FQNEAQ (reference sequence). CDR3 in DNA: TGTGCCAGCAGCGGGGGACTAGCGGACTACGAGCAGTACTTC. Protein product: CASSGGLADYEQYF.

The CDR3 sequence: CASSVDLGANYGYTF. As DNA, the CDR3 is TGTGCCAGCAGCGTAGACCTGGGGGCGAACTATGGCTACACCTTC. The chain uses TRBV9 and TRBJ1-2; tentatively, D is TRBD1 (6 bases). Germline CDR1 reads SGDLS; CDR2 reads YYNGEE. The CDR3 is 15 amino acids. V lost 0 bases, J lost 2 bases, and 11 bases lay in between.

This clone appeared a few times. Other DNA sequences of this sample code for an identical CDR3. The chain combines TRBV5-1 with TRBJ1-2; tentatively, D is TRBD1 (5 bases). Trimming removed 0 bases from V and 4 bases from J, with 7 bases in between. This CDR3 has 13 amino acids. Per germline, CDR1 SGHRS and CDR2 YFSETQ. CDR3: CASSLGQFYGYTF. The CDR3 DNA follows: TGCGCCAGCAGCTTGGGACAGTTCTATGGCTACACCTTC.

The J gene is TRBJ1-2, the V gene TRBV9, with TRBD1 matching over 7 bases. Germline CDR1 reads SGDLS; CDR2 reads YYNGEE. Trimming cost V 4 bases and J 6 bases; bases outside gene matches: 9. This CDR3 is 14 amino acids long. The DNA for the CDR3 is TGTGCCAGCAGCCTACTACAGGGGAAGGATGGCTACACCTTC. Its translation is CASSLLQGKDGYTF.

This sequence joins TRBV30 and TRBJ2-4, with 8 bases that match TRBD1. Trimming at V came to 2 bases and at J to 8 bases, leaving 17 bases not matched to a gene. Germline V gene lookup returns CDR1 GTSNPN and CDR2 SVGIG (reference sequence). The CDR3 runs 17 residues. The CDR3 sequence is CAWSQKGGPGQGYIQYF. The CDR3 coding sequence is TGTGCCTGGAGTCAAAAAGGGGGACCTGGACAGGGATACATTCAGTACTTC.

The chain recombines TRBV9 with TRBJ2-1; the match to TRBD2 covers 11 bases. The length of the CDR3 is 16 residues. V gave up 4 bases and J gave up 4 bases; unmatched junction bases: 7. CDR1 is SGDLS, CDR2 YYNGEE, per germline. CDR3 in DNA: TGTGCCAGCAGCCCTGGGACTAGCGGACCTTACAATGAGCAGTTCTTC. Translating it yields CASSPGTSGPYNEQFF.

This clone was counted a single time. The CDR3 region has the DNA TGTGCCAGCAATCCGGACAGGGCGCTCCACGAGCAGTACTTC. Translation gives CASNPDRALHEQYF. The gene calls are TRBV2 and TRBJ2-7, with 8 bases identical to TRBD1. V gave up 7 bases and J gave up 5 bases; unmatched junction bases: 10. Germline CDR1 and CDR2: SNHLY and FYNNEI. This CDR3 has 14 amino acids. Full variable domain (rest looked up from reference TRBV2 and TRBJ2-7): EPEVTQTPSHQVTQMGQEVILRCVPISNHLYFYWYRQILGQKVEFLVSFYNNEISEKSEIFDDQFSVERPDGSNFTLKIRSTKLEDSAMYFCASNPDRALHEQYFGPGTRLTVT.

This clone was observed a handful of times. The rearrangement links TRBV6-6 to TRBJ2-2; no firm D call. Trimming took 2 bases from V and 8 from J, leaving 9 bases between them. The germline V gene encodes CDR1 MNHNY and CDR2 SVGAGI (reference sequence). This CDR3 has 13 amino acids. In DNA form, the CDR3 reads TGTGCCAGCAGTTACGACGGGTTTGGGGAGCTGTTTTTT. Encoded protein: CASSYDGFGELFF.

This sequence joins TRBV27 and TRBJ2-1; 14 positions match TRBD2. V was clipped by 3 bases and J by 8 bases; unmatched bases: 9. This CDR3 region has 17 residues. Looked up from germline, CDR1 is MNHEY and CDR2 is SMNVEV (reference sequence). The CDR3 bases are TGTGCCAGCAGTTTGAGAGCGCGACTAGCGGGGGGGGATGAGCAGTTCTTC. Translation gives CASSLRARLAGGDEQFF.

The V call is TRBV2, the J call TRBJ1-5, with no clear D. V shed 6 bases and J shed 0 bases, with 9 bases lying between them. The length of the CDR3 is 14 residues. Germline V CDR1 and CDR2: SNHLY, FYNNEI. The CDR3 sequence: CASRNSNSNQPQHF. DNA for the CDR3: TGTGCCAGCAGAAACTCTAATAGCAATCAGCCCCAGCATTTT.

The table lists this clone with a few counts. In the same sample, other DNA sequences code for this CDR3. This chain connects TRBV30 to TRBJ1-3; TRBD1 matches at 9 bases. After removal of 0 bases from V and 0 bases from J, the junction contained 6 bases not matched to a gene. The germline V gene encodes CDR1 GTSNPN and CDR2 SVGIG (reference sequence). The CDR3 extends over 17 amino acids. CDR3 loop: CAWSVRDRAYSGNTIYF. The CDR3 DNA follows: TGTGCCTGGAGTGTGCGGGACAGGGCTTACTCTGGAAACACCATATATTTT.

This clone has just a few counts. CDR3 protein: CASSYSTDNYGYTF. Here the CDR3 DNA reads TGTGCCAGCAGTTACTCAACGGACAACTATGGCTACACCTTC. J is TRBJ1-2 and V is TRBV6-5; unclear D gene. Trimming took off 0 bases at V and 2 bases at J, with 7 bases between the two ends. CDR3 length equals 14 residues. The V gene's germline CDR1 is MNHEY and CDR2 SVGAGI.

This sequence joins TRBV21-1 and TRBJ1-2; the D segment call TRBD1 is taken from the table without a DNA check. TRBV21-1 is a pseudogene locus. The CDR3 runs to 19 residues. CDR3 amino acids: CASSKESGQGRRVCYGYTF. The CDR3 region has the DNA TGTGCCAGCAGCAAAGAATCGGGACAGGGGCGAAGAGTGTGCTATGGCTACACCTTC.

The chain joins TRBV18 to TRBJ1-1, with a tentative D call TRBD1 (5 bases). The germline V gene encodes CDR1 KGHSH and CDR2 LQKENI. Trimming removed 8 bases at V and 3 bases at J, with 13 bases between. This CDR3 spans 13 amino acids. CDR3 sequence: CASRREIDTEAFF. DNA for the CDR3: TGTGCCAGCCGCAGGGAAATTGACACTGAAGCTTTCTTT.

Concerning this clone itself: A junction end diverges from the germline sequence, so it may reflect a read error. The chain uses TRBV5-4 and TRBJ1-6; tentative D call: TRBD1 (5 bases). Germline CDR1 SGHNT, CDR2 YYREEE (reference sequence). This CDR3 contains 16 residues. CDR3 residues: CASSFARPGGASPLRF. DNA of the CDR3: TGTGCCAGCAGCTTCGCGCGACCCGGGGGAGCGTCACCCCTCCGCTTT.

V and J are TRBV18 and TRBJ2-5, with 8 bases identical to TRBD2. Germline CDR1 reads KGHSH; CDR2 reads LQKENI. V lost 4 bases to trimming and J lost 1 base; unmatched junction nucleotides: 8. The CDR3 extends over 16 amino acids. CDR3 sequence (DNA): TGTGCCAGCTCACGAAGCGTAGCGGGGATCCAAGAGACCCAGTACTTC. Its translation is CASSRSVAGIQETQYF. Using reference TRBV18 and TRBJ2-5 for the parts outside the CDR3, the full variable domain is NAGVMQNPRHLVRRRGQEARLRCSPMKGHSHVYWYRQLPEEGLKFMVYLQKENIIDESGMPKERFSAEFPKEGPSILRIQQVVRGDSAAYFCASSRSVAGIQETQYFGPGTRLLVL.

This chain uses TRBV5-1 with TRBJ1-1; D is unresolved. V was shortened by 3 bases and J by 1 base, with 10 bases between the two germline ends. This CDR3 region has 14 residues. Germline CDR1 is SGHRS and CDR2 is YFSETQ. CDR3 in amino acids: CASSSIPGNTEAFF. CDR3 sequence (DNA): TGCGCCAGCAGCTCGATACCAGGGAACACTGAAGCTTTCTTT.

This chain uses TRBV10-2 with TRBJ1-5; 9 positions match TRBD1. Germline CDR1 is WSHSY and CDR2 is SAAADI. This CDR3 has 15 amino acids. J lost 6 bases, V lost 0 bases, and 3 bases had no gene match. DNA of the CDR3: TGCGCCAGCAGTGAGTCGACGACAGGGGGTCAGCCCCAGCATTTT. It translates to CASSESTTGGQPQHF.

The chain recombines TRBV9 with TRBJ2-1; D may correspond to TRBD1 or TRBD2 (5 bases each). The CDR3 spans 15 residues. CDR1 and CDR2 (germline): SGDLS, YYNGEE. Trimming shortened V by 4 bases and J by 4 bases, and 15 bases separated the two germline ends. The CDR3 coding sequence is TGTGCCAGCAGCAACGGGGCTAGCCCATACAATGAGCAGTTCTTC. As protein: CASSNGASPYNEQFF.

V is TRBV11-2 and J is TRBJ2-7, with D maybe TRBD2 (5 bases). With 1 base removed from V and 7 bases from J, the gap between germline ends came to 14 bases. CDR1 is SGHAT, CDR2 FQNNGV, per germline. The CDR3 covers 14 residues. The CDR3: CASSLVTSGSEQYF. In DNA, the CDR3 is TGTGCCAGCAGCTTAGTGACCTCGGGGAGTGAGCAGTACTTC. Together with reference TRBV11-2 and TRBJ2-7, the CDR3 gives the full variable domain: EAGVAQSPRYKIIEKRQSVAFWCNPISGHATLYWYQQILGQGPKLLIQFQNNGVVDDSQLPKDRFSAERLKGVDSTLKIQPAKLEDSAVYLCASSLVTSGSEQYFGPGTRLTVT.

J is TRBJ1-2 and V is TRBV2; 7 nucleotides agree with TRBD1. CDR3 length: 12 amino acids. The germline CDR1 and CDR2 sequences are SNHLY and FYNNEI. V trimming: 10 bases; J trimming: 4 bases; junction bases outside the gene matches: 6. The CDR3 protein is CATDREGYGYTF. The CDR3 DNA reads TGTGCCACCGACAGGGAGGGCTATGGCTACACCTTC.

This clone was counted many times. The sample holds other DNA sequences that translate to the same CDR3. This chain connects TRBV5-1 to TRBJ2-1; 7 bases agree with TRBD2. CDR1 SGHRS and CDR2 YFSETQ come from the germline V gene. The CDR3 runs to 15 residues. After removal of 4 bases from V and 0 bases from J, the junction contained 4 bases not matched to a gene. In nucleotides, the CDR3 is TGCGCCAGCAGCCCCGGGGGGAGCTCCTACAATGAGCAGTTCTTC. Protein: CASSPGGSSYNEQFF. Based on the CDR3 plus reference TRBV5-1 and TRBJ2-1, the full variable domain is KAGVTQTPRYLIKTRGQQVTLSCSPISGHRSVSWYQQTPGQGLQFLFEYFSETQRNKGNFPGRFSGRQFSNSRSEMNVSTLELGDSALYLCASSPGGSSYNEQFFGPGTRLTVL.